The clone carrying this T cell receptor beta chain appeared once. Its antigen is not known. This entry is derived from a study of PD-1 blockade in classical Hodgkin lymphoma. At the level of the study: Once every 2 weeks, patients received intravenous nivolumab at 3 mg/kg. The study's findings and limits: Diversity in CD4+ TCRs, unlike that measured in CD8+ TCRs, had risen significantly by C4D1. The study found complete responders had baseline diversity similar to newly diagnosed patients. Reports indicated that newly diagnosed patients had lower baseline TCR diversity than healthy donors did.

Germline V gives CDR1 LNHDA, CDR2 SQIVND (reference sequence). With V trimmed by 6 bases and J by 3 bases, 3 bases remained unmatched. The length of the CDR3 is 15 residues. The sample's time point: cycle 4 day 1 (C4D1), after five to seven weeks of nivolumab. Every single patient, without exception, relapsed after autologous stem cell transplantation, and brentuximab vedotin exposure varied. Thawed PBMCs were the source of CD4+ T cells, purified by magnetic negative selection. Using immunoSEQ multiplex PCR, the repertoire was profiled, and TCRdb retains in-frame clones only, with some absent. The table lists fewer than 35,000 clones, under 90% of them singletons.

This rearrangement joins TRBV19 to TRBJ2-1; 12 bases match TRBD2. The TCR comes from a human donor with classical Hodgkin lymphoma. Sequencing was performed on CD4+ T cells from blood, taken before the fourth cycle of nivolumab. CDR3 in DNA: TGTGCCAGTAGAGCTAGCGGGGGGGACTACAATGAGCAGTTCTTC. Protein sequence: CASRASGGDYNEQFF.